The entry below gives a single T cell receptor (beta chain) sequence along with its context. Its antigen remains unknown. Relative to the germline gene, one junction end is altered; a read error may explain this. The data stem from a study of PD-L1 blockade in urothelial cancer. The overall study: Patients with male sex and bladder-origin urothelial cancer accounted for about 90% of the 29 enrolled.

Regarding the study as a whole: Patients had one FFPE tumor sample each, not taken right before treatment.

The CDR3 is 12 amino acids. Germline assignment: CDR1 GTSNPN and CDR2 SVGIG (reference sequence). Using immunoSEQ multiplex PCR, the repertoire was profiled, and TCRdb retains in-frame clones only, with some absent. This sample has some 35,000 clones; roughly a third occur once, and the top ten carry 8% to 9.5%. The genes are TRBV30 and TRBJ1-1; a possible D gene is TRBD1 (6 bases). Sample: tumor tissue, taken before atezolizumab (anti-PD-L1) treatment. The receptor's source is a man aged 60-69 years with urothelial cancer. CDR3 protein: CAWNRDLTKAFF. Written as DNA, the CDR3 is TGTGCCTGGAACAGGGACCTCACTAAAGCTTTCTTT.